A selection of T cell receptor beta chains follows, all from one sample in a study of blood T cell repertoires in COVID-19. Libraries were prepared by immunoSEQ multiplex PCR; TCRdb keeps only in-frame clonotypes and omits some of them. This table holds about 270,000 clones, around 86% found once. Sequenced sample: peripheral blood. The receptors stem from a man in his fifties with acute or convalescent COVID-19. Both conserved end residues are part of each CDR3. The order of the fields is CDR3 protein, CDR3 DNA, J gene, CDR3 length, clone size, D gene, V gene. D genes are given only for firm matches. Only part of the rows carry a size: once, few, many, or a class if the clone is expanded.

CDR3 protein: CASSLDLGRPYGYTF
CDR3 DNA: TGTGCCAGCAGCTTAGATCTCGGCAGGCCCTATGGCTACACCTTC
J gene: TRBJ1-2
CDR3 length: 15
clone size: .
D gene: .
V gene: TRBV11-2

CDR3 protein: CASSVHAGQETQYF
CDR3 DNA: TGTGCCAGCAGCGTTCACGCGGGCCAAGAGACCCAGTACTTC
J gene: TRBJ2-5
CDR3 length: 14
clone size: .
D gene: .
V gene: TRBV9

CDR3 protein: CSASYPGTGELFF
CDR3 DNA: TGCAGTGCTAGTTATCCCGGTACCGGGGAGCTGTTTTTT
J gene: TRBJ2-2
CDR3 length: 13
clone size: .
D gene: .
V gene: TRBV20-1

CDR3 protein: CASTGRGDGTQYF
CDR3 DNA: TGCGCCAGCACCGGGAGGGGGGACGGGACCCAGTACTTC
J gene: TRBJ2-5
CDR3 length: 13
clone size: .
D gene: TRBD2
V gene: TRBV10-2

CDR3 protein: CASSQWARGNEKLFF
CDR3 DNA: TGTGCCAGCAGCCAGTGGGCCAGGGGGAATGAAAAACTGTTTTTT
J gene: TRBJ1-4
CDR3 length: 15
clone size: .
D gene: TRBD1
V gene: TRBV3-1/TRBV3-2

CDR3 protein: CASREGQGRNQPQHF
CDR3 DNA: TGTGCCAGCAGGGAGGGACAGGGAAGAAATCAGCCCCAACATTTT
J gene: TRBJ1-5
CDR3 length: 15
clone size: .
D gene: TRBD1
V gene: TRBV6-5

CDR3 protein: CASSLAGVVSSGNTIYF
CDR3 DNA: TGTGCCAGCAGCTTAGCGGGCGTCGTCTCCTCTGGAAACACCATATATTTT
J gene: TRBJ1-3
CDR3 length: 17
clone size: .
D gene: .
V gene: TRBV7-9

CDR3 protein: CASSQDERVPEAFF
CDR3 DNA: TGTGCCAGCAGCCAAGACGAAAGAGTGCCTGAAGCTTTCTTT
J gene: TRBJ1-1
CDR3 length: 14
clone size: .
D gene: .
V gene: TRBV4-2

CDR3 protein: CASSDQGHRSGGYTF
CDR3 DNA: TGTGCCAGCAGTGACCAGGGACACCGTTCGGGTGGCTACACCTTC
J gene: TRBJ1-2
CDR3 length: 15
clone size: .
D gene: .
V gene: TRBV25-1

CDR3 protein: CASSGEDTQYF
CDR3 DNA: TGCGCCAGCAGTGGAGAAGATACGCAGTATTTT
J gene: TRBJ2-3
CDR3 length: 11
clone size: .
D gene: .
V gene: TRBV5-1

CDR3 protein: CASSSKTGGITGELFF
CDR3 DNA: TGTGCCAGTAGTTCAAAGACAGGGGGTATCACCGGGGAGCTGTTTTTT
J gene: TRBJ2-2
CDR3 length: 16
clone size: .
D gene: TRBD1
V gene: TRBV19

CDR3 protein: CASSEALGVDQPQHF
CDR3 DNA: TGTGCCAGCAGCGAAGCCTTAGGGGTGGATCAGCCCCAGCATTTT
J gene: TRBJ1-5
CDR3 length: 15
clone size: .
D gene: .
V gene: TRBV21-1

CDR3 protein: CASSRGQRETQYF
CDR3 DNA: TGTGCCAGCAGCAGGGGACAGCGAGAGACCCAGTACTTC
J gene: TRBJ2-5
CDR3 length: 13
clone size: .
D gene: TRBD1
V gene: TRBV27

CDR3 protein: CASSYRDRLWNTEAFF
CDR3 DNA: TGCGCCAGCAGCTACCGGGACAGATTATGGAACACTGAAGCTTTCTTT
J gene: TRBJ1-1
CDR3 length: 16
clone size: .
D gene: TRBD1
V gene: TRBV5-1

CDR3 protein: CASSLGDRGTNEKLFF
CDR3 DNA: TGTGCCAGCAGCTTAGGGGACAGGGGAACTAATGAAAAACTGTTTTTT
J gene: TRBJ1-4
CDR3 length: 16
clone size: once
D gene: TRBD1
V gene: TRBV7-9

CDR3 protein: CASSFERNTEAFF
CDR3 DNA: TGCGCCAGCAGCTTTGAGAGGAACACTGAAGCTTTCTTT
J gene: TRBJ1-1
CDR3 length: 13
clone size: .
D gene: .
V gene: TRBV5-1

CDR3 protein: CASSPGQGRGGPGDTQYF
CDR3 DNA: TGTGCCAGCAGCCCCGGGCAAGGGCGGGGGGGCCCTGGAGATACGCAGTATTTT
J gene: TRBJ2-3
CDR3 length: 18
clone size: .
D gene: TRBD2
V gene: TRBV14